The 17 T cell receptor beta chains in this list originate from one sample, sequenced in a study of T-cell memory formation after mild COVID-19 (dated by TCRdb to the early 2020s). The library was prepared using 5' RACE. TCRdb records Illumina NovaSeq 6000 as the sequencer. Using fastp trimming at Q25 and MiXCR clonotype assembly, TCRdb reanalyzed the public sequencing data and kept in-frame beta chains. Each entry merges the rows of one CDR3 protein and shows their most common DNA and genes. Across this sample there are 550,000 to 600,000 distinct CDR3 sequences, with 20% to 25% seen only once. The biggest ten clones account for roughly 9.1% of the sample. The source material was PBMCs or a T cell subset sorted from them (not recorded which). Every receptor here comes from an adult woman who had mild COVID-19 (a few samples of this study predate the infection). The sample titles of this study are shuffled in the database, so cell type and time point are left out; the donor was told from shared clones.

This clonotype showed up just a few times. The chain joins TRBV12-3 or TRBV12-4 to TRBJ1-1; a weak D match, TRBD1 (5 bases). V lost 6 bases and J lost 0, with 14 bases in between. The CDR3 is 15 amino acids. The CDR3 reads CASRGGKYVNTEAFF. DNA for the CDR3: TGTGCCAGCAGGGGGGGGAAGTATGTGAACACTGAAGCTTTCTTT.

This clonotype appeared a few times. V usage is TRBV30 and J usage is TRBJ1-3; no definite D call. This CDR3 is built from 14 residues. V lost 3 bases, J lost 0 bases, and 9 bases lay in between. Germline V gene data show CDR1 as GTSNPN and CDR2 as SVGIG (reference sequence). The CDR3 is CAWSGIYSGNTIYF. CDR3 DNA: TGTGCCTGGAGCGGAATATACTCTGGAAACACCATATATTTT.

The CDR3 DNA reads TGTGCCAGCAGTCGTAGGGGACAGGGGCGACAAGAGACCCAGTACTTC. Translated: CASSRRGQGRQETQYF. The chain couples TRBV11-2 to TRBJ2-5, with 10 bases identical to TRBD1. Germline V gives CDR1 SGHAT, CDR2 FQNNGV. The CDR3 spans 16 residues. With V trimmed by 6 bases and J by 2 bases, 9 bases remained unmatched.

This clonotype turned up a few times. The CDR3 DNA sequence: TGTGCCAGCAGCTCACGACTAGCGGGACGCACAGATACGCAGTATTTT. It is translated as CASSSRLAGRTDTQYF. V usage is TRBV5-4 and J usage is TRBJ2-3; TRBD2 matches 11 bases. Germline values: CDR1 SGHNT, CDR2 YYREEE (reference sequence). The V and J ends lost 3 bases and 1 base, in that order; junction bases with no gene match: 4. The CDR3 is 16 residues long.

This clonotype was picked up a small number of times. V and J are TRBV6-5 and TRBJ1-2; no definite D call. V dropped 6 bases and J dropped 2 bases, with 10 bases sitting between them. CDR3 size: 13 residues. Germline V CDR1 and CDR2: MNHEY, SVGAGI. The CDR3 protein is CASRNPDNYGYTF. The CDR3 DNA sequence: TGTGCCAGCAGAAACCCTGACAACTATGGCTACACCTTC.

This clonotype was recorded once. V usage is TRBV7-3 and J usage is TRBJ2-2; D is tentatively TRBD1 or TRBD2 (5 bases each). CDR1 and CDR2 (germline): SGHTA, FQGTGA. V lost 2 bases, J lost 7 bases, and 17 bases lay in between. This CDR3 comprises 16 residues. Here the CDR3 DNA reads TGTGCCAGCAGCTTAGGGGGACCGCAGCTGGGCGGGGAGCTGTTTTTT. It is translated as CASSLGGPQLGGELFF.

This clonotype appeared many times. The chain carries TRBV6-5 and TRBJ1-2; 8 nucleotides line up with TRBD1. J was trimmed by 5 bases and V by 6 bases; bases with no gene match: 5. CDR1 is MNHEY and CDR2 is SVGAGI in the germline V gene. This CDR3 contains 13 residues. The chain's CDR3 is CASRGRTGYGYTF. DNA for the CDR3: TGTGCCAGCAGGGGCAGGACAGGGTATGGCTACACCTTC.

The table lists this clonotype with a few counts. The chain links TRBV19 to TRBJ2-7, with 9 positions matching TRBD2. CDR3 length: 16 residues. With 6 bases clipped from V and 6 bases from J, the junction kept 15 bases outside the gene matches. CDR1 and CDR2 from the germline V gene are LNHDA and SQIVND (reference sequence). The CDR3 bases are TGTGCCAGTAGATCAGGGCTAGCGGGAAATTTAGGCGAGCAGTACTTC. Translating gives CASRSGLAGNLGEQYF. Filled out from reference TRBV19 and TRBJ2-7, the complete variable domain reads DGGITQSPKYLFRKEGQNVTLSCEQNLNHDAMYWYRQDPGQGLRLIYYSQIVNDFQKGDIAEGYSVSREKKESFPLTVTSAQKNPTAFYLCASRSGLAGNLGEQYFGPGTRLTVT.

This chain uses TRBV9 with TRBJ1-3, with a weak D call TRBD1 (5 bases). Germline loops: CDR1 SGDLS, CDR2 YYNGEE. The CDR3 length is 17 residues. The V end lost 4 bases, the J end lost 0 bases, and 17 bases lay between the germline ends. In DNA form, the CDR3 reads TGTGCCAGCAGCTCGGGCCGTGGGGGAAGCTCTGGAAACACCATATATTTT. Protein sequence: CASSSGRGGSSGNTIYF. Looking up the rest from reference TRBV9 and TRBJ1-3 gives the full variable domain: DSGVTQTPKHLITATGQRVTLRCSPRSGDLSVYWYQQSLDQGLQFLIQYYNGEERAKGNILERFSAQQFPDLHSELNLSSLELGDSALYFCASSSGRGGSSGNTIYFGEGSWLTVV.

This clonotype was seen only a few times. As DNA, the CDR3 is TGTGCCAGCAGTTACTCGAGACTAGCGGGGAGACGGGGCACAGATACGCAGTATTTT. Amino acids: CASSYSRLAGRRGTDTQYF. The V gene is TRBV6-5, the J gene TRBJ2-3, with TRBD2 matching 11 bases. The CDR3 has 19 amino acids. Trimming took 0 bases from V and 1 from J; bases not matched to a gene: 9. In germline, CDR1 is MNHEY, CDR2 SVGAGI.

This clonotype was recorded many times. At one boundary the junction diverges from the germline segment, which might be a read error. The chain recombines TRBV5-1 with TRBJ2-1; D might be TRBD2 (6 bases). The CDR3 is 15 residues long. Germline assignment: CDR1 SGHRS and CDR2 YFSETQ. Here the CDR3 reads CASSFGGSSYNEQFF. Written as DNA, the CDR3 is TGTGCCAGCTCCTTCGGGGGTAGCTCCTACAATGAGCAGTTCTTC.

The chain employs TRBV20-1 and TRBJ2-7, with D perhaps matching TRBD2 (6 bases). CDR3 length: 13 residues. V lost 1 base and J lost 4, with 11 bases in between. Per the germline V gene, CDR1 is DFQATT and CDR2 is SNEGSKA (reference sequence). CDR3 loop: CSARAGVDYEQYF. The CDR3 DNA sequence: TGCAGTGCTAGAGCGGGGGTTGATTACGAGCAGTACTTC.

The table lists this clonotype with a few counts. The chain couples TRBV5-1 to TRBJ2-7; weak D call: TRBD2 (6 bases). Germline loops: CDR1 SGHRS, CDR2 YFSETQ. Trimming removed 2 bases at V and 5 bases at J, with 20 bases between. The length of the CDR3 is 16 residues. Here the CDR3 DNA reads TGCGCCAGCAGCTTTACATTTAACCGGGGACTTAACGAGCAGTACTTC. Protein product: CASSFTFNRGLNEQYF.

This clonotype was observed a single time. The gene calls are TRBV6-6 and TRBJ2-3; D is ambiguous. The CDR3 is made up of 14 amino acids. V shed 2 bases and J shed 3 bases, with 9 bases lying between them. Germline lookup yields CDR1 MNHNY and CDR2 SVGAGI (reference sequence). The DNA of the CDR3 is TGTGCCAGCAGTTACGCCGATGGAACAGATACGCAGTATTTT. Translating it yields CASSYADGTDTQYF.

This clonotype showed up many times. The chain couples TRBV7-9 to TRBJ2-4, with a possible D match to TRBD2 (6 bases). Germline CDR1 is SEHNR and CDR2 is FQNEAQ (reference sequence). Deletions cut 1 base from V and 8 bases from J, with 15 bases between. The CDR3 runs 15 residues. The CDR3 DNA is TGTGCCAGCAGCTTAGGGGCGGGGCATCTGGACATTCAGTACTTC. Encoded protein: CASSLGAGHLDIQYF.

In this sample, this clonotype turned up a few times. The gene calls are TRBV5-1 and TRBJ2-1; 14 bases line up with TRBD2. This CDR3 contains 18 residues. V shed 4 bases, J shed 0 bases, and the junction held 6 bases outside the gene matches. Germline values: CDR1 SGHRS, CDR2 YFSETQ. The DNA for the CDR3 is TGCGCCAGCAGCGTGGGACTAGCGGGGGCTAGCTCCTACAATGAGCAGTTCTTC. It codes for CASSVGLAGASSYNEQFF.

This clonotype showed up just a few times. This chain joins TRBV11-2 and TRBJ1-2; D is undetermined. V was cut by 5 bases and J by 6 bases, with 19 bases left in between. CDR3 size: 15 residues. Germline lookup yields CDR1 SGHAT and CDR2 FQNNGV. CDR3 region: CASSTPPREVDGYTF. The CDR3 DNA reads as TGTGCCAGCAGCACCCCACCACGGGAAGTAGATGGCTACACCTTC.